This T cell receptor (beta chain) was captured by sequencing in a study of T cell responses to AZD1222 COVID-19 vaccine. This CDR3 has 17 residues. The ends lost 5 bases at V and 3 bases at J; junction bases unmatched: 11. Germline V gene sequence: CDR1 LNHDA, CDR2 SQIVND (reference sequence). Generated by immunoSEQ multiplex PCR, the TCRdb table keeps only in-frame clones and is missing some. The sample consists of 90,000 to 150,000 clones, 88% of them appearing once. This clone has only one observation. This receptor was obtained from an adult in good health. Sample: peripheral blood, taken on day 0 of AZD1222 vaccination. The rearrangement joins TRBV19 to TRBJ2-7, with TRBD2 matching 12 bases. The DNA for the CDR3 is TGTGCCAGTAGTCGGACTAGCGGGGTCGCTTCGTACTACGAGCAGTACTTC. Protein: CASSRTSGVASYYEQYF.